These 20 T cell receptor beta chains were all obtained from the same sample, sequenced in a study of T cells in Graves' hyperthyroidism and ophthalmopathy. Amplification yielded TCR beta CDR3 regions, with RNA transcripts as the source. HTBI primers were employed in a first-round RT-PCR of the TCR CDR3. One entry per CDR3 protein results from TCRdb running MiXCR on the multiplex PCR reads. The data show 350,000 to 400,000 distinct CDR3 sequences, about 16% seen once. Input material: blood. These receptors all stem from a woman aged 30 to 39 with Graves' hyperthyroidism.

This clonotype was observed many times. The V call is TRBV28, the J call TRBJ2-1, with TRBD2 matching 8 bases. J was trimmed by 8 bases and V by 2 bases; bases with no gene match: 8. Germline V gene data show CDR1 as MDHEN and CDR2 as SYDVKM. The CDR3 contains 15 residues. CDR3 nucleotide sequence: TGTGCCAGCAGTTTAGCGGGGAAGGGACTAGATGAGCAGTTCTTC. This gives the protein CASSLAGKGLDEQFF.

This clonotype was picked up many times. The rearrangement links TRBV3-1 to TRBJ1-1; D unresolved. The V gene's germline CDR1 is LGHDT and CDR2 YNNKEL (reference sequence). V was pared by 1 base and J by 3 bases, with 6 bases between. This CDR3 is 13 amino acids long. The CDR3 loop is CASSQARDTEAFF. Here the CDR3 DNA reads TGTGCCAGCAGCCAAGCACGCGACACTGAAGCTTTCTTT. The variable domain in full, completed from reference TRBV3-1 and TRBJ1-1, reads DTAVSQTPKYLVTQMGNDKSIKCEQNLGHDTMYWYKQDSKKFLKIMFSYNNKELIINETVPNRFSPKSPDKAHLNLHINSLELGDSAVYFCASSQARDTEAFFGQGTRLTVV.

The table lists this clonotype with many counts. This chain links TRBV28 with TRBJ2-7, with 10 nucleotides matching TRBD2. The CDR3 runs 16 residues. Germline CDR1 is MDHEN and CDR2 is SYDVKM. With 6 bases clipped from V and 5 bases from J, the junction kept 13 bases outside the gene matches. The CDR3 spells CASSPPPASGSNEQYF. CDR3 bases: TGTGCCAGCAGCCCTCCCCCTGCTAGCGGGAGCAACGAGCAGTACTTC.

This clonotype was counted a few times. This chain uses TRBV15 with TRBJ2-3; 8 nucleotides match TRBD2. The V segment lost 5 bases and the J segment 0 bases; nucleotides outside the gene matches: 10. Germline CDR1 is LNHNV and CDR2 is YYDKDF (reference sequence). The CDR3 is 17 residues long. The CDR3 protein is CATSSTTAGASTDTQYF. The CDR3 DNA reads TGTGCCACCAGCTCTACGACAGCGGGAGCCAGCACAGATACGCAGTATTTT.

The chain recombines TRBV6-1 with TRBJ2-1, with D perhaps matching TRBD2 (6 bases). Germline assignment: CDR1 MNHNS and CDR2 SASEGT. This CDR3 is built from 14 residues. The germline V and J ends were trimmed by 1 base and 4 bases, with 8 bases remaining between them. The CDR3 sequence is CASSEVAGYNEQFF. The CDR3, as DNA: TGTGCCAGCAGTGAAGTGGCGGGATACAATGAGCAGTTCTTC.

This clonotype showed up many times. The genes are TRBV12-3 or TRBV12-4 and TRBJ2-7, with 10 positions matching TRBD1. The ends lost 6 bases at V and 3 bases at J; junction bases unmatched: 5. CDR3 size: 14 residues. This chain's CDR3 is CASSLDRGVYEQYF. In DNA form, the CDR3 reads TGTGCCAGCAGCTTGGACAGGGGGGTCTACGAGCAGTACTTC.

DNA for the CDR3: TGCAGCGTTGAGCACCGGGGACAGGGACGGAATGGCTACACCTTC. Protein product: CSVEHRGQGRNGYTF. The J gene is TRBJ1-2, the V gene TRBV29-1, with TRBD1 identical over 9 bases. Germline V lookup: CDR1 SQVTM, CDR2 ANQGSEA. Unmatched junction bases numbered 11, after V lost 3 bases and J lost 6 bases. The CDR3 runs 15 residues.

There are many counts of this clonotype. V usage is TRBV12-3 or TRBV12-4 and J usage is TRBJ1-6; the match to TRBD1 covers 8 bases. The CDR3 covers 15 residues. Germline trimming cut 6 bases from V and 5 bases from J; bases unmatched to any gene: 6. In DNA, the CDR3 is TGTGCCAGCAGGAGACAGGGGAGGCATAATTCACCCCTCCACTTT. Translated, it gives CASRRQGRHNSPLHF.

Only a few counts were recorded for this clonotype. The rearrangement uses TRBV7-2 and TRBJ2-7; D unresolved. The CDR3 covers 13 residues. Trimming took off 4 bases at V and 5 bases at J, with 12 bases between the two ends. Germline CDR1 reads SGHTA; CDR2 reads FQGNSA. CDR3 sequence: CASSSALAHEQYF. The CDR3 nucleotides read TGTGCCAGCAGCTCGGCACTCGCCCACGAGCAGTACTTC.

The genes are TRBV24-1 and TRBJ2-1; 7 bases align to TRBD1. Germline V CDR1 and CDR2: KGHDR, SFDVKD. V lost 2 bases and J lost 5; bases outside the gene matches: 5. The CDR3 is made up of 15 amino acids. CDR3 coding DNA: TGTGCCACCAGTGATTGGGACAGACCGGACAATGAGCAGTTCTTC. This codes for CATSDWDRPDNEQFF.

The sample holds a few counts of this clonotype. This chain links TRBV20-1 with TRBJ2-3; possible D gene TRBD2, 6 bases. The CDR3 runs to 14 residues. V lost 3 bases and J 2 bases, leaving 12 bases between the germline ends. From germline, CDR1 is DFQATT and CDR2 SNEGSKA (reference sequence). The CDR3 is CSARTRLATDTQYF. In DNA, the CDR3 is TGCAGTGCTAGGACTAGATTAGCCACAGATACGCAGTATTTT.

This chain joins TRBV5-1 and TRBJ2-2, with D unclear. V was clipped by 0 bases and J by 5 bases, with 11 bases between them. This CDR3 has 15 amino acids. The germline V gene encodes CDR1 SGHRS and CDR2 YFSETQ. Here the CDR3 DNA reads TGCGCCAGCAGCTTGGGTGAGACCTCGACCGGGGAGCTGTTTTTT. Amino acids: CASSLGETSTGELFF.

The sample holds many counts of this clonotype. The gene calls are TRBV12-3 or TRBV12-4 and TRBJ1-1; no definite D call. The CDR3 is made up of 12 amino acids. Trimming pared 2 bases from V and 2 bases from J, leaving 3 bases between. The CDR3 is CASSLRNTEAFF. CDR3 bases: TGTGCCAGCAGTTTAAGAAACACTGAAGCTTTCTTT.

The chain links TRBV27 to TRBJ1-5; 11 bases match TRBD1. The CDR3 spans 16 residues. Trimming took 6 bases from V and 3 from J; bases not matched to a gene: 7. Germline V gives CDR1 MNHEY, CDR2 SMNVEV (reference sequence). Written as DNA, the CDR3 is TGTGCCAGCAGACCGATGGACAGGGGGCCCAATCAGCCCCAGCATTTT. As protein: CASRPMDRGPNQPQHF.

This clonotype was observed a few times. The CDR3 reads CASSAPGQGAYEQYF. For the CDR3, the DNA is TGTGCCAGCAGCGCCCCGGGCCAGGGAGCCTACGAGCAGTACTTC. V gene TRBV7-2 combines with J gene TRBJ2-7, with D possibly called TRBD1 or TRBD2 (5 bases each). V gave up 5 bases and J gave up 2 bases, with 16 bases separating them. The length of the CDR3 is 15 residues. Germline-derived CDR1 and CDR2 are SGHTA and FQGNSA.

This clonotype was counted a few times. V usage is TRBV5-1 and J usage is TRBJ2-2; D possibly corresponds to TRBD1 (6 bases). V dropped 0 bases and J dropped 3 bases, with 9 bases sitting between them. The CDR3 contains 15 residues. Germline loops: CDR1 SGHRS, CDR2 YFSETQ. The CDR3 is CASSLGQVDTGELFF. The CDR3 DNA sequence: TGCGCCAGCAGCTTGGGACAGGTCGACACCGGGGAGCTGTTTTTT.

The chain is built from TRBV6-2 or TRBV6-3 and TRBJ2-3; 11 bases are shared with TRBD2. With 11 bases clipped from V and 3 bases from J, the junction kept 10 bases outside the gene matches. Germline CDR1 and CDR2: MNHEY and SVGEGT. This CDR3 is built from 15 residues. Here the CDR3 DNA reads TGTGCCGGCACTAGCGGGAGTACTTCGACAGATACGCAGTATTTT. It translates to CAGTSGSTSTDTQYF.

This clonotype has more than one count but fewer than ten. The chain is built from TRBV3-1 and TRBJ2-5; unclear D gene. Germline-derived CDR1 and CDR2 are LGHDT and YNNKEL (reference sequence). The CDR3 sequence is 14 residues long. The V end was cut by 1 base, the J end by 2 bases, with 8 bases between. The CDR3 DNA sequence: TGTGCCAGCAGCCAAGGGTCTGGGCAAGAGACCCAGTACTTC. Protein product: CASSQGSGQETQYF.

The table lists this clonotype with a few counts. The junction does not match germline at one end; this may be a read error. V gene TRBV2 combines with J gene TRBJ1-2; TRBD1 aligns across 9 bases. Germline V gene lookup returns CDR1 SNHLY and CDR2 FYNNEI. The CDR3 runs to 11 residues. CDR3 residues: CASSVQGANSF. The CDR3, as DNA: TGTGCCAGCAGTGTACAGGGGGCTAACTCCTTC.

In its sample, this clonotype was seen many times. The V gene is TRBV7-9, the J gene TRBJ1-2; 9 nucleotides line up with TRBD1. With V trimmed by 0 bases and J by 6 bases, 5 bases remained unmatched. The CDR3 covers 15 residues. Germline CDR1 is SEHNR and CDR2 is FQNEAQ (reference sequence). CDR3 nucleotides: TGTGCCAGCAGCTTAGCGACAGGGGGATACCATGGCTACACCTTC. Translating gives CASSLATGGYHGYTF.